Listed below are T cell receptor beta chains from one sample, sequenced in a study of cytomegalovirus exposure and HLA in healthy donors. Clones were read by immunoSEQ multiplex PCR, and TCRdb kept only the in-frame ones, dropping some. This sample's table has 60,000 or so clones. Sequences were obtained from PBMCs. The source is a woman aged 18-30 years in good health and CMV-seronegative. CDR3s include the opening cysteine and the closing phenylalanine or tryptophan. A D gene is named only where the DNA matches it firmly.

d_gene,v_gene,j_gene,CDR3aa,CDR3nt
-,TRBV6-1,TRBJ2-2,CATYREGAVPGELFF,TGTGCCACCTACAGGGAGGGAGCCGTCCCCGGGGAGCTGTTTTTT
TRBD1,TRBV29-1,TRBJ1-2,CSTNRQGAYGYTF,TGCAGCACGAATCGACAGGGCGCCTATGGCTACACCTTC
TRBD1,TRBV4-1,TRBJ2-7,CASSHRTGALSYEQYF,TGCGCCAGCAGCCACCGCACAGGGGCGCTATCCTACGAGCAGTACTTC
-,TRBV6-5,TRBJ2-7,CASSYTGGRVNEQYF,TGTGCCAGCAGTTACACAGGCGGTAGGGTGAACGAGCAGTACTTC
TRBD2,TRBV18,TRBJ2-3,CASSRGLAGTTDTQYF,TGTGCCAGCTCACGTGGACTAGCGGGAACGACAGATACGCAGTATTTT
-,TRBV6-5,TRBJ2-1,CASRGGELTYNEQFF,TGTGCCAGCAGAGGGGGAGAGCTGACCTACAATGAGCAGTTCTTC
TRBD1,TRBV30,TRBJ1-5,CAWSASGQGREQPQHF,TGTGCCTGGAGCGCGTCGGGACAGGGGAGGGAACAGCCCCAGCATTTT
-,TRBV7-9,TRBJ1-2,CASSLVRASDGYTF,TGTGCCAGCAGCTTAGTTCGAGCTAGCGATGGCTACACCTTC
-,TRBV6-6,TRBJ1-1,CASSSEAGQGNTEAFF,TGTGCCAGCAGTTCCGAAGCGGGGCAGGGTAACACTGAAGCTTTCTTT
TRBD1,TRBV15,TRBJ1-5,CATSRERGQTLRSNQPQHF,TGTGCCACCAGCAGAGAGAGGGGACAGACCCTCAGAAGCAATCAGCCCCAGCATTTT
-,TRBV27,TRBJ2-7,CASSLRGGGLYEQYF,TGTGCCAGCAGTTTAAGGGGCGGGGGCCTATACGAGCAGTACTTC
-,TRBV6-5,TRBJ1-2,CASGLPSNYGYTF,TGTGCCAGCGGACTTCCAAGTAACTATGGCTACACCTTC